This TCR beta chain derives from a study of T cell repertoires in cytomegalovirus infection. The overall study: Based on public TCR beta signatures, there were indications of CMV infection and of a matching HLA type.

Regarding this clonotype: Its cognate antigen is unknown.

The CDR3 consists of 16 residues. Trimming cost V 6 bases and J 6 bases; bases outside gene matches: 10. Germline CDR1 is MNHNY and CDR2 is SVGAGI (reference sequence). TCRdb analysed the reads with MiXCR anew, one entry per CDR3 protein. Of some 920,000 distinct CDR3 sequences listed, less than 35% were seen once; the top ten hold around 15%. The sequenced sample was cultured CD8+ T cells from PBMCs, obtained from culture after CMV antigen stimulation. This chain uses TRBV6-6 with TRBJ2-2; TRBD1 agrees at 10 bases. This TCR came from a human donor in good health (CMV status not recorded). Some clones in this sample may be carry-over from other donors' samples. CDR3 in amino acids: CASSHRDRGGPGELFF. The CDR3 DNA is TGTGCCAGCAGCCACAGGGACAGGGGAGGACCCGGGGAGCTGTTTTTT.